At least ten counts were recorded for the clone carrying this T cell receptor beta chain. The source of the sample is a study of T cells in Graves' hyperthyroidism and ophthalmopathy. About 10 ml of fresh peripheral blood supplied the PBMCs. RNA transcripts gave rise to amplified TCR beta CDR3 regions. Researchers ran a first-round RT-PCR on the TCR CDR3 using the HTBI primer set. TCRdb reprocessed the multiplex PCR reads with MiXCR, giving one entry per CDR3 protein. The sample holds fewer than 450,000 distinct CDR3 sequences, about 18% seen once. The CDR3 runs 13 residues. Germline values: CDR1 MDHEN, CDR2 SYDVKM. Trimming shortened V by 10 bases and J by 2 bases, and 13 bases separated the two germline ends.

J is TRBJ2-3 and V is TRBV28; possibly TRBD2 for D (6 bases). Material for sequencing was blood. This TCR was sampled from a woman aged 30 to 39 with Graves' hyperthyroidism that later progressed to Graves' ophthalmopathy. CDR3 DNA: TGTGCCACCCGAGCGGGTCTCACAGATACGCAGTATTTT. It translates to CATRAGLTDTQYF.